The clone carrying this TCR beta chain was counted a single time. Germline V lookup: CDR1 LNHDA, CDR2 SQIVND (reference sequence). This CDR3 region has 15 residues. Between the trimmed V and J ends, which lost 6 bases and 0 bases, there was a span of 9 bases. This sample was included in a study of blood T cell repertoires in COVID-19. Study information: Sample material is recorded as cDNA or gDNA derived from T cells, B-cell-depleted T cells, or PBMCs.

Profiling relied on immunoSEQ multiplex PCR, and the TCRdb table lists in-frame clones only, not all of them. Among some 150,000 clones listed, over 75% were seen once. The rearrangement uses TRBV19 and TRBJ2-6; D is perhaps TRBD1 (6 bases). This receptor was identified in a man in his 60s with COVID-19, enrolled during active disease. Source material: peripheral blood. The CDR3 here is CASRTDSSGANVLTF. CDR3 sequence (DNA): TGTGCCAGTAGGACGGACAGCTCTGGGGCCAACGTCCTGACTTTC.